The sequence of this T cell receptor beta chain was determined in a study of blood T cell repertoires in COVID-19. CDR3 length: 14 residues. Germline CDR1 is SGHDT and CDR2 is YYEEEE. Trimming stripped 4 bases from V and 2 bases from J, with 10 bases between. Either two negative PCRs, clearance, or symptom resolution qualified Cohort 3 donors as recovered. Per the original methods: Reference gene primer amplification in the assay estimated nucleated cell counts. Using immunoSEQ multiplex PCR, the repertoire was profiled, and TCRdb retains in-frame clones only, with some absent. Clone size and the V and J calls come from that table; the DNA yielded D and trimming. The data hold about 130,000 clones, with less than 90% observed a single time.

Sequenced: PBMCs or T cells enriched from blood (not recorded which). The V gene is TRBV5-6, the J gene TRBJ2-1; possibly TRBD2 for D (6 bases). The clonotype originates from a man aged 25 to 45 who had recovered from COVID-19. In nucleotides, the CDR3 is TGTGCCAGCAGCAATAGCGGAACCTACAATGAGCAGTTCTTC. It translates to CASSNSGTYNEQFF.